The TCR beta chain described here comes from a study of blood T cell repertoires in COVID-19. Germline V lookup: CDR1 SNHLY, CDR2 FYNNEI. Between the trimmed V and J ends, which lost 2 bases and 3 bases, there was a span of 2 bases. CDR3 size: 11 residues. Only in-frame clones appear in the TCRdb table, and some are missing; sequencing was by immunoSEQ multiplex PCR. This sample carries some 400,000 clones, 85% to 90% of them seen once, and the ten largest clones take 1.1%. The V gene is TRBV2, the J gene TRBJ2-7; D gene ambiguous. The material sequenced was PBMCs or T cells enriched from blood (not recorded which). This TCR came from a man under 40 who had recovered from COVID-19. The CDR3 bases are TGTGCCAGCAGTGAACTCTACGAGCAGTACTTC. Translation: CASSELYEQYF. The variable domain in full, completed from reference TRBV2 and TRBJ2-7, reads EPEVTQTPSHQVTQMGQEVILRCVPISNHLYFYWYRQILGQKVEFLVSFYNNEISEKSEIFDDQFSVERPDGSNFTLKIRSTKLEDSAMYFCASSELYEQYFGPGTRLTVT.